This is a list of T cell receptor beta chains from one sample in a study of cytomegalovirus exposure and HLA in healthy donors. Assay used: immunoSEQ multiplex PCR; TCRdb lists only in-frame clones, some missing. The sample has under 200,000 clones; approximately 80% are singletons. Sequenced: PBMCs. The origin of the receptors is a woman in her 40s in good health and CMV-seropositive. CDR3s include the opening cysteine and the closing phenylalanine or tryptophan. The D gene is left open where the match is weak. Rows give clone size only sometimes, using once, few, many, or a class for an expanded clone.

V,size,D,J,CDR3,DNA
TRBV27,.,TRBD2,TRBJ2-7,CASSFSGSSYEQYF,TGTGCCAGCAGTTTTAGCGGGAGCTCCTACGAGCAGTACTTC
TRBV30,.,.,TRBJ1-5,CAWRLPTGGNQPQHF,TGTGCCTGGCGCCTGCCAACGGGTGGCAATCAGCCCCAGCATTTT
TRBV7-2,.,.,TRBJ2-5,CASSPGGVRETQYF,TGTGCCAGCAGCCCGGGCGGGGTGAGAGAGACCCAGTACTTC
TRBV5-1,.,.,TRBJ1-5,CASSFSGGGNQPQHF,TGCGCCAGCAGCTTCTCGGGGGGCGGCAATCAGCCCCAGCATTTT
TRBV2,once,.,TRBJ2-5,CASSERELRETQYF,TGTGCCAGCAGTGAGAGAGAATTGAGGGAGACCCAGTACTTC
TRBV5-1,.,.,TRBJ1-1,CASSLAGAGTEAFF,TGCGCCAGCAGCTTGGCTGGGGCTGGGACTGAAGCTTTCTTT
TRBV19,.,.,TRBJ1-2,CASSSQGSDGYTF,TGTGCCAGTAGCTCACAGGGTTCGGATGGCTACACCTTC
TRBV11-3,.,TRBD2,TRBJ2-2,CASSYSGGFTGELFF,TGTGCCAGCAGCTACAGCGGGGGGTTCACCGGGGAGCTGTTTTTT
TRBV7-2,few,TRBD1,TRBJ1-2,CASSRDRVAYGYTF,TGTGCCAGCAGCCGGGACAGGGTGGCCTATGGCTACACCTTC
TRBV28,.,.,TRBJ1-1,CASSPGMNTEAFF,TGTGCCAGCAGTCCAGGGATGAACACTGAAGCTTTCTTT
TRBV6-5,.,.,TRBJ1-6,CASSFRNSPLHF,TGTGCCAGCAGTTTCCGGAATTCACCCCTCCACTTT
TRBV5-4,.,.,TRBJ1-2,CASSLDSNYGYTF,TGTGCCAGCAGCTTGGACAGTAACTATGGCTACACCTTC
TRBV7-2,.,TRBD1,TRBJ1-6,CASSLRRPGGNSPLHF,TGTGCCAGCAGCTTAAGGCGGCCAGGGGGGAATTCACCCCTCCACTTT
TRBV9,.,TRBD2,TRBJ2-7,CASSPGERGGYEQYF,TGTGCCAGCAGCCCGGGGGAGCGGGGGGGCTACGAGCAGTACTTC
TRBV6-5,.,.,TRBJ1-5,CASSYFSGQPQHF,TGTGCCAGCAGTTACTTCAGTGGTCAGCCCCAGCATTTT
TRBV4-3,.,TRBD2,TRBJ2-1,CASSQVASGGIRTYNEQFF,TGCGCCAGCAGCCAAGTTGCTAGCGGGGGCATCAGAACCTACAATGAGCAGTTCTTC
TRBV6-5,.,.,TRBJ1-4,CASSPSLGEKLFF,TGTGCCAGCAGCCCGTCCCTCGGGGAAAAACTGTTTTTT
TRBV5-1,.,.,TRBJ2-5,CASSQGRLQETQYF,TGCGCCAGCAGTCAGGGGCGGCTCCAAGAGACCCAGTACTTC
TRBV19,.,.,TRBJ1-3,CASSIGVLGNTIYF,TGTGCCAGTAGTATCGGGGTGCTCGGAAACACCATATATTTT
TRBV4-3,few,TRBD1,TRBJ2-6,CASSQGPGGSGANVLTF,TGCGCCAGCAGCCAAGGACCAGGGGGCTCTGGGGCCAACGTCCTGACTTTC
TRBV10-1,.,.,TRBJ1-4,CASSETGEKLFF,TGCGCCAGCAGTGAGACAGGCGAAAAACTGTTTTTT
TRBV4-2,.,TRBD2,TRBJ2-1,CASSPTLTSGSPNEQFF,TGTGCCAGCAGCCCGACCCTAACTAGCGGGAGTCCCAATGAGCAGTTCTTC
TRBV29-1,.,TRBD1,TRBJ1-2,CSVETGAGGGYTF,TGCAGCGTTGAAACCGGGGCAGGGGGTGGCTACACCTTC
TRBV6-5,.,.,TRBJ1-2,CASSKTQQGYGYTF,TGTGCCAGCAGCAAAACCCAGCAGGGCTATGGCTACACCTTC
TRBV29-1,once,.,TRBJ1-5,CSVVWQSNQPQHF,TGCAGCGTTGTATGGCAGTCCAATCAGCCCCAGCATTTT
TRBV5-4,.,TRBD2,TRBJ2-7,CASSPGGAKIYEQYF,TGTGCCAGCAGCCCCGGGGGGGCTAAAATCTACGAGCAGTACTTC
TRBV19,.,TRBD2,TRBJ2-2,CASSIDFSGSHGELFF,TGTGCCAGTAGTATAGACTTTAGCGGGAGTCACGGGGAGCTGTTTTTT
TRBV7-9,.,.,TRBJ2-5,CASSPRGLAGGLETQYF,TGTGCCAGCAGCCCGAGGGGGCTGGCGGGAGGTTTGGAGACCCAGTACTTC